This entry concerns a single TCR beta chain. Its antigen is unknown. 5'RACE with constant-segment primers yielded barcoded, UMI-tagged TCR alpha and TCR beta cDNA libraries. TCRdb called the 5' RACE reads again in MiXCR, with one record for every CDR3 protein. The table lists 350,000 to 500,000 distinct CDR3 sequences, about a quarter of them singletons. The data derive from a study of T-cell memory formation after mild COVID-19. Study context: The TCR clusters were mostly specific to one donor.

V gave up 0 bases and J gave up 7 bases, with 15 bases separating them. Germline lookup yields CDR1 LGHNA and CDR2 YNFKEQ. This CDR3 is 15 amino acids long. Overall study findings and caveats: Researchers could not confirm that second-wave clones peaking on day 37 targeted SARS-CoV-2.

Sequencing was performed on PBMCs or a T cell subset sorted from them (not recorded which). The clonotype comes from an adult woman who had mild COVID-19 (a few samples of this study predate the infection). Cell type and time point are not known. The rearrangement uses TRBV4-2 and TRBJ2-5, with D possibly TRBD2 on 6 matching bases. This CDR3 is CASSQDRDSEGTQYF. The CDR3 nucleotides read TGTGCCAGCAGCCAAGATCGGGACTCAGAGGGGACCCAGTACTTC.